The clone carrying this T cell receptor (beta chain) was seen repeatedly, ten times or more. Its antigen is as yet unknown. One end of the junction varies from germline; a read error may be responsible. The CDR3 runs to 13 residues. Germline V gives CDR1 SSHAT, CDR2 FNYEAQ (reference sequence). This record comes from a study of T cell repertoires in cytomegalovirus infection. Turning to the study itself: Well-studied HLA-B-restricted epitopes and recently identified HLA-C-restricted epitopes of CMV were both used in the study. Indications came from public TCR beta signatures; they pointed to CMV infection and to a matching HLA type.

From the reads, TCRdb called clonotypes with MiXCR, one entry per CDR3 protein. The data hold around 900,000 distinct CDR3 sequences, with 25% to 40% observed a single time. This sequence originates from a human donor in good health (CMV status not recorded). Some clones in this sample may be carry-over from other donors' samples. The chain has TRBV7-7 and TRBJ2-1; D call uncertain. Sequenced here: cultured CD8+ T cells from PBMCs, sampled from culture after CMV antigen stimulation. The CDR3 sequence: CASSLAAGGEQFF. The DNA for the CDR3 is TGTGCTAGCAGCTTAGCTGCAGGCGGTGAGCAGTTCTTC.